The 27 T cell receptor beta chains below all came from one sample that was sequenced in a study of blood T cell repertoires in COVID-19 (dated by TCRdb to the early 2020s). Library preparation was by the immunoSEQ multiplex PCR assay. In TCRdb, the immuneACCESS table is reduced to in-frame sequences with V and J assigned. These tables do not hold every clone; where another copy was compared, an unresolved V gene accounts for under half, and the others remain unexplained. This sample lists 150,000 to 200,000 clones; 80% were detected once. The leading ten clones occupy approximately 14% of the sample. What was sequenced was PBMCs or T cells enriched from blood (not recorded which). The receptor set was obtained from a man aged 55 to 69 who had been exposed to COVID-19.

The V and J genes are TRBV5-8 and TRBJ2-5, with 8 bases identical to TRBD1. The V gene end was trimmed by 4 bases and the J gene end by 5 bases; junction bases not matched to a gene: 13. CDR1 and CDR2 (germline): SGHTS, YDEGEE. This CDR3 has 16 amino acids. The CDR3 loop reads CASSTGQGLWTETQYF. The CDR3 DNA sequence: TGTGCCAGCAGCACAGGACAGGGATTATGGACGGAGACCCAGTACTTC.

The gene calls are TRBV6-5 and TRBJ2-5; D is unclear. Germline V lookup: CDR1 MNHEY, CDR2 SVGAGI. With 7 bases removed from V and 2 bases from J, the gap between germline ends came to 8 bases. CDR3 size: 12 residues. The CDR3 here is CASTSRQETQYF. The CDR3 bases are TGTGCCAGCACTTCCCGTCAAGAGACCCAGTACTTC.

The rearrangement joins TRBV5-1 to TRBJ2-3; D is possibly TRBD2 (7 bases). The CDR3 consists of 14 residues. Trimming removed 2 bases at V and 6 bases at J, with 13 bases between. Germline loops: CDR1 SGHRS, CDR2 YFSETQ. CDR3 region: CASSLGGVFDTQYF. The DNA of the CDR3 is TGCGCCAGCAGCTTAGGGGGGGTATTCGATACGCAGTATTTT.

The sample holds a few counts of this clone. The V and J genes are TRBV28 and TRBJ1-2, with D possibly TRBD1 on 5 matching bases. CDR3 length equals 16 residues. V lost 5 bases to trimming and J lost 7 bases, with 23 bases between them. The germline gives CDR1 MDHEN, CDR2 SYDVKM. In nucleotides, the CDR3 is TGTGCCAGCAGTCCTGGTGGGGCGCGGGGAGGTGGTGGCTACACCTTC. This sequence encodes CASSPGGARGGGGYTF.

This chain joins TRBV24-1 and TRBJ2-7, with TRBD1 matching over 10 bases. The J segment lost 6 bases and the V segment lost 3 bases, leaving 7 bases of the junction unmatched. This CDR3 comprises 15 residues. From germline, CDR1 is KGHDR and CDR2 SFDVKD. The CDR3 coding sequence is TGTGCCACCAGTGATGCTCGACAGGGGGCGGGCGAGCAGTACTTC. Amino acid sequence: CATSDARQGAGEQYF.

This CDR3 is CASSREGLRGGNYGYTF. DNA for the CDR3: TGTGCCAGCAGCCGCGAAGGACTCCGCGGGGGTAACTATGGCTACACCTTC. V is TRBV11-3 and J is TRBJ1-2; D possibly corresponds to TRBD1 (5 bases). Germline loops: CDR1 SGHNT, CDR2 YENEEA. Trimming stripped 5 bases from V and 1 base from J, with 20 bases between. This CDR3 has 17 residues.

The CDR3 region is CASSEGNTGELFF. CDR3 in DNA: TGTGCCAGCAGTGAGGGGAACACCGGGGAGCTGTTTTTT. The chain recombines TRBV27 with TRBJ2-2, with D possibly being TRBD2 (5 bases). The CDR3 consists of 13 residues. Germline V gene sequence: CDR1 MNHEY, CDR2 SMNVEV (reference sequence). The V gene lost 5 bases and the J gene lost 1 base, with 5 bases spanning the gap.

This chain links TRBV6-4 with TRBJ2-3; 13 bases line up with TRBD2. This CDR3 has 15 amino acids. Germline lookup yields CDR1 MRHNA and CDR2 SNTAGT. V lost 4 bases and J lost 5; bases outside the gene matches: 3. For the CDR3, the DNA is TGTGCCAGCAGTGTACTAGCGGGAGGGGGAGATACGCAGTATTTT. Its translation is CASSVLAGGGDTQYF.

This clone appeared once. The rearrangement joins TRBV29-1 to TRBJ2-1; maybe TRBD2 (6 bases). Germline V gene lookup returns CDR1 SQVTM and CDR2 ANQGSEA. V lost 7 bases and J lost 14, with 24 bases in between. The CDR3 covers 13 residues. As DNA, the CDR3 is TGCAGCGCTATATCGCTAGGAACGGGAGTGGAGTTCTTC. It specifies CSAISLGTGVEFF.

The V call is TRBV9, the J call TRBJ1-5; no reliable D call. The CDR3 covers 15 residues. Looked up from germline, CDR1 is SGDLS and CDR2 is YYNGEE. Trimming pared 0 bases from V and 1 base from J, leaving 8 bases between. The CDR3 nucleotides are TGTGCCAGCAGCGTAGGGAGTTTCAGCAATCAGCCCCAGCATTTT. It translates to CASSVGSFSNQPQHF.

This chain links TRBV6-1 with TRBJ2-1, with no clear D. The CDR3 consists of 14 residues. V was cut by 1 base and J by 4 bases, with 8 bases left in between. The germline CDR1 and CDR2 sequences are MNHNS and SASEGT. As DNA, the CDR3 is TGTGCCAGCAGTGAAGGTGCGCGTTACAATGAGCAGTTCTTC. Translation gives CASSEGARYNEQFF.

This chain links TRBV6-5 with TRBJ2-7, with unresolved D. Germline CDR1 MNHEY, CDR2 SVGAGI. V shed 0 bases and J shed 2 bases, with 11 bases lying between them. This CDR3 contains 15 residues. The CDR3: CASSYSRDKTYEQYF. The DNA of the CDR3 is TGTGCCAGCAGTTACTCGAGAGACAAGACCTACGAGCAGTACTTC.

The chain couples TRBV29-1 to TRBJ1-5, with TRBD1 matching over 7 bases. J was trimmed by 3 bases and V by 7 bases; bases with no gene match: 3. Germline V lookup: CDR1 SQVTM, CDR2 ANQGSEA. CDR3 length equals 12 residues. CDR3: CSAGQDNQPQHF. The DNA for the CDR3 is TGCAGCGCCGGACAGGACAATCAGCCCCAGCATTTT. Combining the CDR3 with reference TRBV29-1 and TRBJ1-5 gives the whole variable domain SAVISQKPSRDICQRGTSLTIQCQVDSQVTMMFWYRQQPGQSLTLIATANQGSEATYESGFVIDKFPISRPNLTFSTLTVSNMSPEDSSIYLCSAGQDNQPQHFGDGTRLSIL.

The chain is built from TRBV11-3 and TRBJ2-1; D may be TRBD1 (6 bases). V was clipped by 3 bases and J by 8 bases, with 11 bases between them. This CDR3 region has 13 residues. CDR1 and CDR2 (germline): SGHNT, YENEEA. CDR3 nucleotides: TGTGCCAGCAGCTTGCCCGCAGGGGATGAGCAGTTCTTC. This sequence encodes CASSLPAGDEQFF.

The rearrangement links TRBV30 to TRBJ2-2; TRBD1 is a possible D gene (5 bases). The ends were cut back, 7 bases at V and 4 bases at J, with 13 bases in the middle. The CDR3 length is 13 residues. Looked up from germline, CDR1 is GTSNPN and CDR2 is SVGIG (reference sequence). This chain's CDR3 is CASNFRVTGELFF. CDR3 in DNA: TGTGCCTCCAACTTCAGGGTCACCGGGGAGCTGTTTTTT. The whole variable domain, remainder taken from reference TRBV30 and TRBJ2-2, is SQTIHQWPATLVQPVGSPLSLECTVEGTSNPNLYWYRQAAGRGLQLLFYSVGIGQISSEVPQNLSASRPQDRQFILSSKKLLLSDSGFYLCASNFRVTGELFFGEGSRLTVL.

This CDR3 reads CASSLRFYEQYF. The CDR3 coding sequence is TGTGCCAGCAGCCTGCGGTTCTACGAGCAGTACTTC. The V call is TRBV11-3, the J call TRBJ2-7, with D uncertain. Germline loops: CDR1 SGHNT, CDR2 YENEEA. This CDR3 has 12 residues. Trimming cost V 5 bases and J 3 bases, with 8 bases left between them.

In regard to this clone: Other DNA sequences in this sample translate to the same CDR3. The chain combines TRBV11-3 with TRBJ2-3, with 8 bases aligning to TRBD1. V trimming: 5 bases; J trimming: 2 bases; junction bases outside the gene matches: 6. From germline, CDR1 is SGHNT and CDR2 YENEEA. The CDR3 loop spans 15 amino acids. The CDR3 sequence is CASSPGGGPTDTQYF. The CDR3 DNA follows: TGTGCCAGCAGCCCAGGGGGCGGACCCACAGATACGCAGTATTTT.

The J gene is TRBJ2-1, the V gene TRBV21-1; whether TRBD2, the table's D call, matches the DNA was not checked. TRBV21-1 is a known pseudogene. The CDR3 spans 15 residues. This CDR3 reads CASSKAPAGGNEQFF. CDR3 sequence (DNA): TGTGCCAGCAGCAAAGCTCCAGCGGGAGGGAATGAGCAGTTCTTC.

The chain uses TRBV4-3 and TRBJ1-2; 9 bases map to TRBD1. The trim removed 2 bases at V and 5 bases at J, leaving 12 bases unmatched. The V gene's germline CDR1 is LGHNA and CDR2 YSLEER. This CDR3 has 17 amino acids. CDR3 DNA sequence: TGCGCCAGCAGCCAAAGCCCCGGGACAGGGATTTCTTATGGCTACACCTTC. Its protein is CASSQSPGTGISYGYTF.

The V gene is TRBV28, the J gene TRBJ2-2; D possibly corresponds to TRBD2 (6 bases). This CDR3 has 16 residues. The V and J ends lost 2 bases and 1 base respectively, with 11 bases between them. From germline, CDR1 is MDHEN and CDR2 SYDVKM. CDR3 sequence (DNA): TGTGCCAGCAGTTTAGATATAGCGGAGAACACCGGGGAGCTGTTTTTT. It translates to CASSLDIAENTGELFF. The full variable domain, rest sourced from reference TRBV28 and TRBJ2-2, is DVKVTQSSRYLVKRTGEKVFLECVQDMDHENMFWYRQDPGLGLRLIYFSYDVKMKEKGDIPEGYSVSREKKERFSLILESASTNQTSMYLCASSLDIAENTGELFFGEGSRLTVL.

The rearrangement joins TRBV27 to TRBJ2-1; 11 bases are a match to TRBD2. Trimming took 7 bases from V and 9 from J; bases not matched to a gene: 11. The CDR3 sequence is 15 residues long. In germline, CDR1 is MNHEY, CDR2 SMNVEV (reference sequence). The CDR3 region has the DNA TGTGCCAGCACCTTAACTAGCGGGAGTGTGGGTGAGCAGTTCTTC. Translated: CASTLTSGSVGEQFF.

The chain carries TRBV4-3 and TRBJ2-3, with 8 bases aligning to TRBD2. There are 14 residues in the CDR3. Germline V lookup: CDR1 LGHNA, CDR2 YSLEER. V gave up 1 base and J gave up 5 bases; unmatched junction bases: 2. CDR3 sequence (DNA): TGCGCCAGCAGCCAAGTAGGGACTAGAGATACGCAGTATTTT. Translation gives CASSQVGTRDTQYF.

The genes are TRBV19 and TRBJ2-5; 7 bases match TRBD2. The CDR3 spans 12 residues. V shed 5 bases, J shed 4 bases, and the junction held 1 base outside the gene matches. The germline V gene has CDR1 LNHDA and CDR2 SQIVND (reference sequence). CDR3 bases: TGTGCCAGTAGTGCGGGAGTAGAGACCCAGTACTTC. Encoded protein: CASSAGVETQYF.

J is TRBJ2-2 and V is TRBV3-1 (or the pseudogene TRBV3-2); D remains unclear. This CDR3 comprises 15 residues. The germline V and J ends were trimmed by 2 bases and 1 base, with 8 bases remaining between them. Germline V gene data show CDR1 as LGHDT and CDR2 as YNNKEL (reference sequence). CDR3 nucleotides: TGTGCCAGCAGCCAAAATACTGGGAACACCGGGGAGCTGTTTTTT. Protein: CASSQNTGNTGELFF.

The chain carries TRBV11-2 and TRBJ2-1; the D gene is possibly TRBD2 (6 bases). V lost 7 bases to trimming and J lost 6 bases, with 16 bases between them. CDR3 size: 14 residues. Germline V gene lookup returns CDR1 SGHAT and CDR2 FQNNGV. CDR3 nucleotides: TGTGCCAGCATACTGGGCGGGGTGGGCAATGAGCAGTTCTTC. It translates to CASILGGVGNEQFF.

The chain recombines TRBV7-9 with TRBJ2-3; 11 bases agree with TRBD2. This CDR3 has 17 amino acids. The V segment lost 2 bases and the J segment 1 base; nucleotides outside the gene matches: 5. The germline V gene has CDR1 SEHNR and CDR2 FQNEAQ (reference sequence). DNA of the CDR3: TGTGCCAGCAGCTTATTAACGGGACTAGCGGGCACAGATACGCAGTATTTT. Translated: CASSLLTGLAGTDTQYF.

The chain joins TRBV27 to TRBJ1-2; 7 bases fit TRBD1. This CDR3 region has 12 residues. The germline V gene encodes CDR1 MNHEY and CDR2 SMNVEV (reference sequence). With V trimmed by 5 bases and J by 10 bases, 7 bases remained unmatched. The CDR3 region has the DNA TGTGCCAGCAGTCTACCAGGGGGAGTCTACACCTTC. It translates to CASSLPGGVYTF.